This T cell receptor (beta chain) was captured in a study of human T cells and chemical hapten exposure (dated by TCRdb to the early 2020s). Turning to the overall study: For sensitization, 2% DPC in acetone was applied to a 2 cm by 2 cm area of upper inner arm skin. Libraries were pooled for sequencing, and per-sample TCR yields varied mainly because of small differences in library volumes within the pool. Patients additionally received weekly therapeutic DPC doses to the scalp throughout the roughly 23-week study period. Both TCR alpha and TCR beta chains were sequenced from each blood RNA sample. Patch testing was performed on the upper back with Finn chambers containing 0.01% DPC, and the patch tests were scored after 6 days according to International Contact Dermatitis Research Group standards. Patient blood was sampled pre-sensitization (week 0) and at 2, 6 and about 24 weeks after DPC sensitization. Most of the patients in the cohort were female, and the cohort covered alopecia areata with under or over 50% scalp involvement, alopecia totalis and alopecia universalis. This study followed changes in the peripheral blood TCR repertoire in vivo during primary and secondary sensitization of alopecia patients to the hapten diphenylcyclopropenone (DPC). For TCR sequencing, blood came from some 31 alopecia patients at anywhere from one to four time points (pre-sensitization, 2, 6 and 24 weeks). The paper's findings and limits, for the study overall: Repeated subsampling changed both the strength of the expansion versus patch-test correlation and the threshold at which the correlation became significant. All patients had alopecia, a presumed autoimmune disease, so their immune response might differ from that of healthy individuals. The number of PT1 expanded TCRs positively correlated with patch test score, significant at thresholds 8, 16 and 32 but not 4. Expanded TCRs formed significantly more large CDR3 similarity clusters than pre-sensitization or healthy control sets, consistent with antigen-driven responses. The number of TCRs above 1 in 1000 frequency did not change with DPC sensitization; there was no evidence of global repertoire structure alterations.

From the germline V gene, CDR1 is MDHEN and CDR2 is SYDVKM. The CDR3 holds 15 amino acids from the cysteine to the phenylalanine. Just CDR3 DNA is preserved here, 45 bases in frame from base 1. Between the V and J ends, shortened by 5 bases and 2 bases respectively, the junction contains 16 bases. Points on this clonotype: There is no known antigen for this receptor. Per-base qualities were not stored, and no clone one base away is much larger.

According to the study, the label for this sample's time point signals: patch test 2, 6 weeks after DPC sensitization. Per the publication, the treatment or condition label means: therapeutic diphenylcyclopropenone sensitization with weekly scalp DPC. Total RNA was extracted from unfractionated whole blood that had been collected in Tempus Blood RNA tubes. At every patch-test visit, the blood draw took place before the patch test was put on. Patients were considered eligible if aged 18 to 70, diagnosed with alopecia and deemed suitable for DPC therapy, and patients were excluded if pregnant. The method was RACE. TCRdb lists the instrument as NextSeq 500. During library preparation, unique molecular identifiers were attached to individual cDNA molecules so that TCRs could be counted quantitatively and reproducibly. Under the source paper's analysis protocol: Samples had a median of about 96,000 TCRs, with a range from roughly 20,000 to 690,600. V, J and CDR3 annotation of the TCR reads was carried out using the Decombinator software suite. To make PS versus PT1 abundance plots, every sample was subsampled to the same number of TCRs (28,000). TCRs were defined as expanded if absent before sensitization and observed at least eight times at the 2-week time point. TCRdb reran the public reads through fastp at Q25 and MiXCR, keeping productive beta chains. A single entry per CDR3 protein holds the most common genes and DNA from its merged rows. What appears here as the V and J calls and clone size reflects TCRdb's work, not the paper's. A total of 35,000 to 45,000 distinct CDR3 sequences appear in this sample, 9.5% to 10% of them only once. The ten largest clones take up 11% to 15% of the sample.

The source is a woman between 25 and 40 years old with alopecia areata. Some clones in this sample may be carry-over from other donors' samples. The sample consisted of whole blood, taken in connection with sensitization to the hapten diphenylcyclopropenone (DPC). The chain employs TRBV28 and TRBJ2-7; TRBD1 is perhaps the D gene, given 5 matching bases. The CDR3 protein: CASSATGAQTYEQYF. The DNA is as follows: TGTGCCAGCAGTGCCACAGGCGCCCAGACCTACGAGCAGTACTTC.